This T cell receptor (beta chain) was retrieved from a study of graft-versus-host responses after intestinal transplantation. Clones were read by immunoSEQ multiplex PCR, and TCRdb kept only the in-frame ones, dropping some. In the table there are 70,000 to 95,000 clones, roughly 90% of which are singletons. The table lists this clone with a count of one. The target antigen is unknown. Germline CDR1 DFQATT, CDR2 SNEGSKA (reference sequence). CDR3 length equals 11 residues. With V trimmed by 6 bases and J by 3 bases, 2 bases remained unmatched. This TCR was recovered from a human donor who received an intestinal transplant. Specimen: unstimulated CD4+ T cells sorted from spleen or lymph node cells, collected before intestinal transplant. The chain recombines TRBV20-1 with TRBJ2-7, with 7 positions matching TRBD2. This chain's CDR3 is CSAQRGYEQYF. The CDR3 DNA is TGCAGTGCCCAGCGGGGCTACGAGCAGTACTTC.